The 7 T cell receptor beta chains below come from one sample, sequenced in a study of post-analysis software for immune sequencing data. Their recognized antigens are unknown. The library was made from cDNA and included unique molecular identifiers. TCRdb re-analysed the PCR reads in MiXCR, keeping a single row per CDR3 protein. This table has 700,000 to 800,000 distinct CDR3 sequences, 25% to 30% appearing once. Study conclusions and caveats: Included in a set of several TRBV segments more frequent in patients than controls were TRBV5-6, TRBV5-1 and TRBV20-1.

The specimen was blood. The receptors originated from a girl aged 10 to 17 with multiple sclerosis.

This clonotype was recorded many times. V is TRBV7-2 and J is TRBJ2-4; D gene unclear. Deletions cut 5 bases from V and 8 bases from J, with 7 bases between. Germline CDR1 is SGHTA and CDR2 is FQGNSA. CDR3 length equals 11 residues. The CDR3 here is CASSLRDIQYF. CDR3 DNA sequence: TGTGCCAGCAGCCTCCGGGACATTCAGTACTTC.

This chain connects TRBV20-1 to TRBJ1-2; D not resolved. Per germline, CDR1 DFQATT and CDR2 SNEGSKA (reference sequence). The CDR3 is 10 amino acids. Trimming pared 6 bases from V and 6 bases from J, leaving 8 bases between. This CDR3 reads CSAENNGYTF. CDR3 nucleotide sequence: TGCAGTGCGGAGAACAATGGCTACACCTTC.

In this sample, this clonotype turned up a few times. The chain couples TRBV4-2 to TRBJ2-5, with 15 positions matching TRBD2. The V gene end was trimmed by 3 bases and the J gene end by 11 bases; junction bases not matched to a gene: 13. This CDR3 has 17 amino acids. Looked up from germline, CDR1 is LGHNA and CDR2 is YNFKEQ. The chain's CDR3 is CASSQGRTSGGAGEQYF. CDR3 DNA: TGTGCCAGCAGCCAGGGCAGGACTAGCGGGGGGGCTGGTGAGCAGTACTTC.

This clonotype has only one observation. The gene calls are TRBV14 and TRBJ2-7; no clear D. CDR1 is SGHDN and CDR2 is FVKESK in the germline V gene. Deletions cut 0 bases from V and 3 bases from J, with 9 bases between. The CDR3 consists of 14 residues. The CDR3 loop is CASSQDLSNYEQYF. For the CDR3, the DNA is TGTGCCAGCAGCCAAGATCTATCCAACTACGAGCAGTACTTC.

This clonotype was seen only a few times. The chain has TRBV20-1 and TRBJ1-5; 7 bases are shared with TRBD1. The CDR3 covers 15 residues. V was pared by 0 bases and J by 4 bases, with 6 bases of the junction left unmatched. The germline V gene encodes CDR1 DFQATT and CDR2 SNEGSKA (reference sequence). CDR3 loop: CSARDLRQGNQPQHF. The CDR3 DNA is TGCAGTGCTAGAGATCTCCGACAGGGAAATCAGCCCCAGCATTTT.

This sequence joins TRBV19 and TRBJ2-3, with D possibly matching TRBD2 (5 bases). V lost 6 bases, J lost 4 bases, and 11 bases lay in between. This CDR3 has 13 residues. Germline assignment: CDR1 LNHDA and CDR2 SQIVND (reference sequence). CDR3 nucleotide sequence: TGTGCCAGTAGGAGGGCGATAGCAGATACGCAGTATTTT. It is translated as CASRRAIADTQYF.

J is TRBJ2-7 and V is TRBV28; tentative D call: TRBD1 (5 bases). Germline CDR1 MDHEN, CDR2 SYDVKM. The CDR3 contains 14 residues. The ends were cut back, 6 bases at V and 4 bases at J, with 16 bases in the middle. The CDR3 spells CASSDSRRGYEQYF. CDR3 DNA: TGTGCCAGCAGCGACAGTAGAAGGGGTTACGAGCAGTACTTC.